A single sample gave rise to the 14 T cell receptor beta chains below, sequenced in a study of blood T cell repertoires in COVID-19. TCRdb keeps only in-frame clones here, not all; method: immunoSEQ multiplex PCR. The table lists under 60,000 clones, around nine tenths of them singletons, with approximately 6% in the top ten. Sequenced input: peripheral blood. These TCRs come from a woman aged 60-75 years with COVID-19, enrolled during active disease.

The chain combines TRBV29-1 with TRBJ2-3; TRBD2 matches at 7 bases. The germline gives CDR1 SQVTM, CDR2 ANQGSEA. The CDR3 contains 12 residues. J lost 6 bases, V lost 5 bases, and 5 bases had no gene match. CDR3 residues: CSVRLAGDTQYF. The CDR3 region has the DNA TGCAGCGTTCGACTAGCTGGGGATACGCAGTATTTT.

The chain has TRBV5-4 and TRBJ2-1, with TRBD1 matching 9 bases. The V gene's germline CDR1 is SGHNT and CDR2 YYREEE (reference sequence). Trimming at V came to 5 bases and at J to 3 bases, leaving 6 bases not matched to a gene. This CDR3 has 15 amino acids. As DNA, the CDR3 is TGTGCCAGCAGGGCGGGACAGGGACACTACAATGAGCAGTTCTTC. This translates into CASRAGQGHYNEQFF.

The CDR3 is CASHPLRGDEQFF. CDR3 in DNA: TGTGCCAGCCATCCCCTGCGGGGGGATGAGCAGTTCTTC. The V gene is TRBV6-6, the J gene TRBJ2-1, with 8 bases matching TRBD2. The junction had 8 bases not matched to a gene; V was cut back by 8 bases and J by 8 bases. Looked up from germline, CDR1 is MNHNY and CDR2 is SVGAGI (reference sequence). The length of the CDR3 is 13 residues.

The chain links TRBV9 to TRBJ2-3, with 8 bases aligning to TRBD2. Germline CDR1 is SGDLS and CDR2 is YYNGEE. After removal of 4 bases from V and 5 bases from J, the junction contained 12 bases not matched to a gene. The CDR3 sequence is 16 residues long. In nucleotides, the CDR3 is TGTGCCAGCAGCCAGCCGGTGCGGGAGGATCGAGATACGCAGTATTTT. Its translation is CASSQPVREDRDTQYF. Full variable domain (remainder filled in from reference TRBV9 and TRBJ2-3): DSGVTQTPKHLITATGQRVTLRCSPRSGDLSVYWYQQSLDQGLQFLIQYYNGEERAKGNILERFSAQQFPDLHSELNLSSLELGDSALYFCASSQPVREDRDTQYFGPGTRLTVL.

The sample holds one count of this clone. The V gene is TRBV5-8, the J gene TRBJ1-5; 9 nucleotides match TRBD1. There are 15 residues in the CDR3. Trimming cost V 0 bases and J 4 bases; bases outside gene matches: 2. CDR1 SGHTS and CDR2 YDEGEE come from the germline V gene. The DNA of the CDR3 is TGTGCCAGCAGCTTGGACAGGGGGCAGAATCAGCCCCAGCATTTT. Encoded protein: CASSLDRGQNQPQHF.

The DNA of the CDR3 is TGTGCCAGCAGTGGGACAGGGAGGGCCTACGAGCAGTACTTC. Its translation is CASSGTGRAYEQYF. The chain combines TRBV2 with TRBJ2-7, with D possibly being TRBD1 (8 bases). Deletions cut 4 bases from V and 2 bases from J, with 12 bases between. CDR3 length: 14 amino acids. The germline gives CDR1 SNHLY, CDR2 FYNNEI.

The gene calls are TRBV5-1 and TRBJ2-5; D is uncertain. Germline V lookup: CDR1 SGHRS, CDR2 YFSETQ. The CDR3 covers 11 residues. V lost 2 bases and J lost 5, with 4 bases in between. CDR3 DNA sequence: TGCGCCAGCAGCTTCCGGGAGACCCAGTACTTC. Translated: CASSFRETQYF.

This clone appeared a single time. The V and J genes are TRBV27 and TRBJ1-2; perhaps TRBD1 as D (5 bases). The CDR3 covers 13 residues. Looked up from germline, CDR1 is MNHEY and CDR2 is SMNVEV (reference sequence). V was shortened by 5 bases and J by 3 bases, with 10 bases between the two germline ends. The CDR3, as DNA: TGTGCCAGCAGTCCACGGGACTACTATGGCTACACCTTC. Translated: CASSPRDYYGYTF.

The rearrangement uses TRBV6-6 and TRBJ2-7; the match to TRBD1 covers 7 bases. CDR3 length: 14 amino acids. Germline V gives CDR1 MNHNY, CDR2 SVGAGI (reference sequence). Trimming took 2 bases from V and 6 from J; bases not matched to a gene: 7. The CDR3 spells CASSYRDRFSEQYF. The CDR3 coding sequence is TGTGCCAGCAGTTACCGGGACAGATTTTCCGAGCAGTACTTC.

The rearrangement links TRBV4-1 to TRBJ2-1, with TRBD2 matching over 7 bases. Germline CDR1 and CDR2: MGHRA and YSYEKL. The CDR3 is made up of 17 amino acids. The junction had 11 bases not matched to a gene; V was cut back by 1 base and J by 5 bases. CDR3: CASSQVDMGLPNNEQFF. The CDR3 coding sequence is TGCGCCAGCAGCCAAGTTGATATGGGACTACCCAACAATGAGCAGTTCTTC.

The gene calls are TRBV6-5 and TRBJ2-7, with D possibly TRBD1 on 6 matching bases. Per the germline V gene, CDR1 is MNHEY and CDR2 is SVGAGI. This CDR3 region has 14 residues. V was pared by 7 bases and J by 0 bases, with 13 bases between. CDR3 DNA: TGTGCCAGCATAAGACAGGCCAACTCCTACGAGCAGTACTTC. This sequence encodes CASIRQANSYEQYF.

The gene calls are TRBV10-1 and TRBJ1-1; D might be TRBD1 (5 bases). In germline, CDR1 is WNHNN, CDR2 SYGVQD (reference sequence). The CDR3 spans 14 residues. V shed 0 bases and J shed 5 bases, with 10 bases lying between them. The CDR3 protein is CASSESKGRTEAFF. As DNA, the CDR3 is TGCGCCAGCAGTGAGTCTAAGGGGCGGACTGAAGCTTTCTTT.

The gene calls are TRBV28 and TRBJ2-7; a possible D gene is TRBD1 (7 bases). The germline V and J ends were trimmed by 8 bases and 9 bases, with 23 bases remaining between them. The CDR3 sequence is 14 residues long. In germline, CDR1 is MDHEN, CDR2 SYDVKM. The CDR3 loop reads CASGLRDRRWWQYF. The CDR3 coding sequence is TGTGCCAGCGGACTAAGGGACAGACGATGGTGGCAGTACTTC.

V and J are TRBV28 and TRBJ1-1, with D unclear. V lost 6 bases, J lost 1 base, and 12 bases lay in between. Germline V CDR1 and CDR2: MDHEN, SYDVKM. The CDR3 spans 14 residues. CDR3 in DNA: TGTGCCAGCAGAACCAGGAAAGAGAACACTGAAGCTTTCTTT. Translated, it gives CASRTRKENTEAFF.